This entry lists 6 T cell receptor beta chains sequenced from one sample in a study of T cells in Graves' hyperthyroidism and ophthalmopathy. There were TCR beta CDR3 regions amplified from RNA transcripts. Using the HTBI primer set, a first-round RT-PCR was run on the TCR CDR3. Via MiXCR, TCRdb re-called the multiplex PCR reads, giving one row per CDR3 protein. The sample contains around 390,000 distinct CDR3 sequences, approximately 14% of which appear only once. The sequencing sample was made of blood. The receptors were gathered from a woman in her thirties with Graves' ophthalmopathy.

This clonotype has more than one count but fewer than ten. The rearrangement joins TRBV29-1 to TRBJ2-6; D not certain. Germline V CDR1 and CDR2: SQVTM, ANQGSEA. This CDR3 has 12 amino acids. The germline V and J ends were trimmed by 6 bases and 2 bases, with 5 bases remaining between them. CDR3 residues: CSVGAGANVLTF. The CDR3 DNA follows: TGCAGCGTCGGAGCTGGGGCCAACGTCCTGACTTTC.

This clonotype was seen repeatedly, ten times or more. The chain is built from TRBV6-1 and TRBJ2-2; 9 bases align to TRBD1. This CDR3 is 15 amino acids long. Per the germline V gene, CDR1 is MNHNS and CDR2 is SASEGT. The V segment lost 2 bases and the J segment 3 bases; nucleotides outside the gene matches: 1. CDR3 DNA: TGTGCCAGCAGTGAAAGGACAGGGGACACCGGGGAGCTGTTTTTT. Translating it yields CASSERTGDTGELFF.

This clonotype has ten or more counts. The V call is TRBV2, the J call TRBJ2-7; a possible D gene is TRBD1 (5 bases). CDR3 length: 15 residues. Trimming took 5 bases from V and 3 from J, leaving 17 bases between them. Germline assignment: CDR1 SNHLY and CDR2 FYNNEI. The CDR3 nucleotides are TGTGCCAGCAGTAGTCTGGGGCAGGGATACTACGAGCAGTACTTC. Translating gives CASSSLGQGYYEQYF.

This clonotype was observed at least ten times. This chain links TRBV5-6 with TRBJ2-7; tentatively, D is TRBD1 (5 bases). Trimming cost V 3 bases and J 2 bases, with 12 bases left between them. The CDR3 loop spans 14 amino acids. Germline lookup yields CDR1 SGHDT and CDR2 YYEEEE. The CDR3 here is CASSSDIPAYEQYF. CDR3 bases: TGTGCCAGCAGCTCGGACATTCCCGCCTACGAGCAGTACTTC. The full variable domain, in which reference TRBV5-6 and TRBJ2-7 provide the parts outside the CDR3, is DAGVTQSPTHLIKTRGQQVTLRCSPKSGHDTVSWYQQALGQGPQFIFQYYEEEERQRGNFPDRFSGHQFPNYSSELNVNALLLGDSALYLCASSSDIPAYEQYFGPGTRLTVT.

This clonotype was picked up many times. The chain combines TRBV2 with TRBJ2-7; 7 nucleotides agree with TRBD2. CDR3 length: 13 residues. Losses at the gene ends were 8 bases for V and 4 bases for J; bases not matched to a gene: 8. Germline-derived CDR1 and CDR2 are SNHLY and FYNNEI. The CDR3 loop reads CASAGTTPYEQYF. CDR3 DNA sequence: TGTGCCAGCGCCGGGACTACTCCTTACGAGCAGTACTTC.

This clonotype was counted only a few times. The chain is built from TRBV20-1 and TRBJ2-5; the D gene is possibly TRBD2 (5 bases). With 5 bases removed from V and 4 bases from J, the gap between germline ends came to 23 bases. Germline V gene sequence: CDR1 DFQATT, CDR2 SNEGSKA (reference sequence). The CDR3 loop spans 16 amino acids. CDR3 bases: TGCAGTGCTGTTGACCCGTACACTAGTATTCTAGAGACCCAGTACTTC. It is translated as CSAVDPYTSILETQYF.